A selection of T cell receptor beta chains follows, all from one sample in a study of sequential checkpoint blockade in melanoma. TCRdb's table, derived via immunoSEQ multiplex PCR, lists solely in-frame clones and lacks some. The top ten clones hold roughly 17% of a sample with about 12,000 clones, roughly a quarter of them seen once. This sample comprised tumor tissue (inferred from file names), obtained from a patient given nivolumab and ipilimumab in sequence. These receptors came from a human donor with melanoma. The CDR3 runs from the conserved cysteine through the conserved F or W. The D gene is left open where the match is weak. Clone size is given for some rows only: seen once, a few or many times, or a class if the clone is expanded.

j_gene: TRBJ1-4; d_gene: -; abundance: many; v_gene: TRBV9; CDR3aa: CASSPRGEPNNEKLFF; CDR3nt: TGTGCCAGCAGCCCTCGAGGGGAACCGAATAATGAAAAACTGTTTTTT
j_gene: TRBJ2-5; d_gene: TRBD2; abundance: few; v_gene: TRBV6-8; CDR3aa: CAIIGTSGRAETQYF; CDR3nt: TGTGCCATCATAGGGACTAGCGGGAGGGCCGAGACCCAGTACTTC
j_gene: TRBJ2-7; d_gene: TRBD1; abundance: -; v_gene: TRBV6-8; CDR3aa: CASSYRPGQGTYEQYF; CDR3nt: TGTGCCAGCAGTTACAGACCCGGACAGGGGACCTACGAGCAGTACTTC
j_gene: TRBJ1-5; d_gene: -; abundance: -; v_gene: TRBV6-8; CDR3aa: CAGNTGGVNQPQHF; CDR3nt: TGTGCCGGAAACACCGGAGGGGTGAATCAGCCCCAGCATTTT
j_gene: TRBJ2-7; d_gene: -; abundance: few; v_gene: TRBV11-1; CDR3aa: CASSPGRVKNSYEQYF; CDR3nt: TGTGCCAGCAGCCCCGGACGGGTTAAGAACTCCTACGAGCAGTACTTC
j_gene: TRBJ2-5; d_gene: -; abundance: few; v_gene: TRBV9; CDR3aa: CASSPTGEYRGTQYF; CDR3nt: TGTGCCAGCAGCCCTACCGGAGAATATCGGGGGACCCAGTACTTC
j_gene: TRBJ2-1; d_gene: TRBD2; abundance: -; v_gene: TRBV19; CDR3aa: CASSIGPRGGHSYNEQFF; CDR3nt: TGTGCCAGTAGTATAGGGCCCCGGGGGGGCCACTCCTACAATGAGCAGTTCTTC
j_gene: TRBJ2-1; d_gene: TRBD2; abundance: -; v_gene: TRBV28; CDR3aa: CASHIAGRTNNEQFF; CDR3nt: TGTGCCAGTCATATAGCGGGACGCACCAACAATGAGCAGTTCTTC
j_gene: TRBJ2-1; d_gene: -; abundance: medium-sized; v_gene: TRBV11-3; CDR3aa: CASSFPNSATATLKNEQFF; CDR3nt: TGTGCCAGCAGCTTCCCTAACTCGGCTACAGCCACCTTGAAGAATGAGCAGTTCTTC
j_gene: TRBJ2-3; d_gene: -; abundance: -; v_gene: TRBV21-1; CDR3aa: CASSASTRTDTQYF; CDR3nt: TGTGCCAGCAGCGCTAGTACCCGTACAGATACGCAGTATTTT
j_gene: TRBJ2-5; d_gene: -; abundance: large; v_gene: TRBV28; CDR3aa: CASRPGVWETQYF; CDR3nt: TGTGCCAGCAGGCCGGGAGTATGGGAGACCCAGTACTTC
j_gene: TRBJ2-1; d_gene: TRBD2; abundance: few; v_gene: TRBV28; CDR3aa: CASTFLSPRTSGRANEQFF; CDR3nt: TGTGCCAGCACCTTCTTATCCCCCAGGACTAGCGGGAGGGCCAATGAGCAGTTCTTC
j_gene: TRBJ2-3; d_gene: -; abundance: -; v_gene: TRBV7-6; CDR3aa: CASSLGVAGFSTTDTQYF; CDR3nt: TGTGCCAGCAGCTTAGGGGTAGCTGGTTTTAGTACCACAGATACGCAGTATTTT
j_gene: TRBJ2-6; d_gene: -; abundance: -; v_gene: TRBV11-3; CDR3aa: CASSLVGSGANVLTF; CDR3nt: TGTGCCAGCAGCTTAGTAGGGTCTGGGGCCAACGTCCTGACTTTC
j_gene: TRBJ2-7; d_gene: TRBD2; abundance: many; v_gene: TRBV6-8; CDR3aa: CASSYLAGGGDEQYF; CDR3nt: TGTGCCAGCAGTTACCTAGCGGGAGGAGGGGACGAGCAGTACTTC
j_gene: TRBJ2-5; d_gene: -; abundance: -; v_gene: TRBV6-8; CDR3aa: CASSRGQETQYF; CDR3nt: TGTGCCAGCAGCCGGGGACAAGAGACCCAGTACTTC
j_gene: TRBJ2-7; d_gene: -; abundance: few; v_gene: TRBV29-1; CDR3aa: CSVGDSPYEQYF; CDR3nt: TGCAGCGTGGGCGACAGCCCCTACGAGCAGTACTTC
j_gene: TRBJ1-2; d_gene: -; abundance: once; v_gene: TRBV29-1; CDR3aa: CSATTLRGYGYTF; CDR3nt: TGCAGCGCTACCACCCTGCGGGGCTATGGCTACACCTTC
j_gene: TRBJ2-3; d_gene: -; abundance: many; v_gene: TRBV9; CDR3aa: CASSENGVGTDTQYF; CDR3nt: TGTGCCAGCAGTGAAAACGGAGTTGGTACAGATACGCAGTATTTT
j_gene: TRBJ2-7; d_gene: -; abundance: few; v_gene: TRBV28; CDR3aa: CASSWAPLETYEQYF; CDR3nt: TGTGCCAGCAGTTGGGCCCCTCTCGAAACCTACGAGCAGTACTTC
j_gene: TRBJ2-7; d_gene: TRBD1; abundance: many; v_gene: TRBV11-3; CDR3aa: CASSFTGGYYEQYF; CDR3nt: TGTGCCAGCAGTTTTACAGGGGGATACTACGAGCAGTACTTC
j_gene: TRBJ1-1; d_gene: -; abundance: -; v_gene: TRBV28; CDR3aa: CASSSPSGMNTEAFF; CDR3nt: TGTGCCAGCAGTTCCCCTTCAGGAATGAACACTGAAGCTTTCTTT
j_gene: TRBJ2-2; d_gene: -; abundance: many; v_gene: TRBV27; CDR3aa: CASSGSLNTGELFF; CDR3nt: TGTGCCAGCAGTGGCTCACTGAACACCGGGGAGCTGTTTTTT
j_gene: TRBJ2-1; d_gene: -; abundance: medium-sized; v_gene: TRBV9; CDR3aa: CASSVGPGTYNEQFF; CDR3nt: TGTGCCAGCAGCGTAGGGCCTGGAACCTACAATGAGCAGTTCTTC
j_gene: TRBJ2-3; d_gene: -; abundance: -; v_gene: TRBV18; CDR3aa: CASSPVDASTDTQYF; CDR3nt: TGTGCCAGCTCACCTGTTGACGCTAGCACAGATACGCAGTATTTT
j_gene: TRBJ2-1; d_gene: TRBD2; abundance: few; v_gene: TRBV12-5; CDR3aa: CATRDYSYNEQFF; CDR3nt: TGTGCCACCCGGGACTACTCCTACAATGAGCAGTTCTTC
j_gene: TRBJ1-4; d_gene: -; abundance: -; v_gene: TRBV19; CDR3aa: CASSVTRQLFF; CDR3nt: TGTGCCAGTAGTGTAACCAGGCAACTGTTTTTT
j_gene: TRBJ2-7; d_gene: -; abundance: few; v_gene: TRBV6-8; CDR3aa: CASSYSGRSYEQYF; CDR3nt: TGTGCCAGCAGTTACTCGGGCAGATCCTACGAGCAGTACTTC
j_gene: TRBJ2-1; d_gene: -; abundance: many; v_gene: TRBV7-5; CDR3aa: CASSFAGTSGYNEQFF; CDR3nt: TGTGCCAGCAGCTTCGCCGGGACTAGCGGCTACAATGAGCAGTTCTTC
j_gene: TRBJ2-7; d_gene: -; abundance: many; v_gene: TRBV11-3; CDR3aa: CASSLDDFGQRFAEQYF; CDR3nt: TGTGCCAGCAGCTTGGACGATTTCGGACAGAGGTTCGCCGAGCAGTACTTC
j_gene: TRBJ1-2; d_gene: TRBD1; abundance: few; v_gene: TRBV6-8; CDR3aa: CASRPQGASGYTF; CDR3nt: TGTGCCAGCAGACCTCAGGGGGCGAGTGGCTACACCTTC
j_gene: TRBJ1-1; d_gene: -; abundance: -; v_gene: TRBV28; CDR3aa: CASSSLLGSGTEAFF; CDR3nt: TGTGCCAGCAGTTCCCTCCTAGGTTCGGGCACTGAAGCTTTCTTT
j_gene: TRBJ2-1; d_gene: TRBD2; abundance: -; v_gene: TRBV9; CDR3aa: CASSPGVAGDKSSYNEQFF; CDR3nt: TGTGCCAGCAGCCCCGGGGTAGCGGGGGACAAAAGCTCCTACAATGAGCAGTTCTTC
j_gene: TRBJ2-7; d_gene: TRBD1; abundance: -; v_gene: TRBV6-8; CDR3aa: CASKKGANSYEQYF; CDR3nt: TGTGCCAGCAAGAAGGGGGCCAATTCCTACGAGCAGTACTTC
j_gene: TRBJ2-1; d_gene: TRBD2; abundance: -; v_gene: TRBV6-8; CDR3aa: CASSKTGTSNEQFF; CDR3nt: TGTGCCAGCAGCAAAACCGGGACTAGCAATGAGCAGTTCTTC
j_gene: TRBJ1-1; d_gene: -; abundance: many; v_gene: TRBV11-3; CDR3aa: CASSLGHSGNAEAFF; CDR3nt: TGTGCCAGCAGCTTAGGTCACAGTGGGAACGCTGAAGCTTTCTTT
j_gene: TRBJ2-7; d_gene: TRBD2; abundance: -; v_gene: TRBV11-3; CDR3aa: CASSFTSGSSYEQYF; CDR3nt: TGTGCCAGCAGCTTTACTAGCGGGTCCTCCTACGAGCAGTACTTC
j_gene: TRBJ1-5; d_gene: -; abundance: few; v_gene: TRBV15; CDR3aa: CATSRDFRAASNQPQHF; CDR3nt: TGTGCCACCAGCAGAGATTTTCGTGCAGCTAGCAATCAGCCCCAGCATTTT
j_gene: TRBJ2-7; d_gene: TRBD2; abundance: once; v_gene: TRBV10-2; CDR3aa: CASSETGGPVYEQYF; CDR3nt: TGCGCCAGCAGTGAAACGGGAGGGCCGGTTTACGAGCAGTACTTC
j_gene: TRBJ1-5; d_gene: -; abundance: -; v_gene: TRBV23-1; CDR3aa: CASSLRETADNQPQHF; CDR3nt: TGCGCCAGCAGCCTTAGGGAGACGGCAGACAATCAGCCCCAGCATTTT
j_gene: TRBJ1-5; d_gene: -; abundance: -; v_gene: TRBV19; CDR3aa: CASSHREGNQPQHF; CDR3nt: TGTGCCAGTAGCCACAGGGAGGGCAATCAGCCCCAGCATTTT